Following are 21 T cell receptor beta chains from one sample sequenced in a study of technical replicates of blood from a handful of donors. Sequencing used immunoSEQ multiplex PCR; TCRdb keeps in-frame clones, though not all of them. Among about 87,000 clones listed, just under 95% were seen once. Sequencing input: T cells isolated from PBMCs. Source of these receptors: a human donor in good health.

CDR3 region: CASSLRVVAGFSYNEQFF. The DNA for the CDR3 is TGTGCCAGCAGCTTAAGGGTGGTAGCGGGATTTTCCTACAATGAGCAGTTCTTC. The rearrangement links TRBV7-3 to TRBJ2-1; 8 nucleotides agree with TRBD2. Germline assignment: CDR1 SGHTA and CDR2 FQGTGA. The CDR3 extends over 18 amino acids. After removal of 1 base from V and 1 base from J, the junction contained 9 bases not matched to a gene.

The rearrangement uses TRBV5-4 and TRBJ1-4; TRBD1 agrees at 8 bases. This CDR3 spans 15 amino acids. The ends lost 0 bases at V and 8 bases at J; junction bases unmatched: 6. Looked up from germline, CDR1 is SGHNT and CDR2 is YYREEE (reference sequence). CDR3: CASSLARGTGEKLFF. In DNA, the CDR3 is TGTGCCAGCAGCTTGGCCCGGGGGACAGGAGAAAAACTGTTTTTT.

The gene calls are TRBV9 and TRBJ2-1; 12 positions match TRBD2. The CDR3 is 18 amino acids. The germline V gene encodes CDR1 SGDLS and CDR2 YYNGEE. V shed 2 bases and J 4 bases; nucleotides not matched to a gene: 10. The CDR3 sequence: CASSVGWQGLAGYNEQFF. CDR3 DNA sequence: TGTGCCAGCAGCGTTGGGTGGCAAGGACTAGCGGGGTACAATGAGCAGTTCTTC.

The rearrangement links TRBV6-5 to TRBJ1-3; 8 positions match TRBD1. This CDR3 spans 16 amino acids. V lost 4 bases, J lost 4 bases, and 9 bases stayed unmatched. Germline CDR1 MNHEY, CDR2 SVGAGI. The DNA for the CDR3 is TGTGCCAGCAGTTTGGTTCAGGGGGCGCGAGGAAACACCATATATTTT. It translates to CASSLVQGARGNTIYF.

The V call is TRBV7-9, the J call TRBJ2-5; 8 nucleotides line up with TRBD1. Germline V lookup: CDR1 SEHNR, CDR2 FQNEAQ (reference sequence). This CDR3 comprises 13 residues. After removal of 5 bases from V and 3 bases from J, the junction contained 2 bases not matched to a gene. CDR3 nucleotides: TGTGCCAGCAGCCAACAGGGGGAAGAGACCCAGTACTTC. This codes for CASSQQGEETQYF.

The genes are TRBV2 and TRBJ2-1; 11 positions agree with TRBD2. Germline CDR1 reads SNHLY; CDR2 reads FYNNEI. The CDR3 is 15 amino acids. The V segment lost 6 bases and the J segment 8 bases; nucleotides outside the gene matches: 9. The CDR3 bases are TGTGCCAGCAGCCCAACTAGCGGGAGACTAGATGAGCAGTTCTTC. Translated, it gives CASSPTSGRLDEQFF.

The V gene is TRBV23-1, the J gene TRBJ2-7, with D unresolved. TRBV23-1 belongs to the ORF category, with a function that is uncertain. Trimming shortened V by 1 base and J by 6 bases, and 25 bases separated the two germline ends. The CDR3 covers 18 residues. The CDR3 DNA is TGCGCCAGCAGTCAATTAATCTGGGTGGGTCAGGATCAAGGCGAGCAGTACTTC. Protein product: CASSQLIWVGQDQGEQYF.

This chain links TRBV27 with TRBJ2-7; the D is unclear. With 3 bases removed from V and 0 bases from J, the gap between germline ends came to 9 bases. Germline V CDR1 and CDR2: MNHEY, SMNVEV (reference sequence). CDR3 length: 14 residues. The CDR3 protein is CASSLYSGSYEQYF. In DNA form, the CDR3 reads TGTGCCAGCAGTTTGTACAGTGGCTCCTACGAGCAGTACTTC.

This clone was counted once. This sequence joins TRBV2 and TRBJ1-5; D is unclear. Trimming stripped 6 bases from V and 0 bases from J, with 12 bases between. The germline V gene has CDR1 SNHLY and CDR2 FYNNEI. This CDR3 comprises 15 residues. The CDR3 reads CASSLDGFSNQPQHF. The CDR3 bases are TGTGCCAGCAGCTTAGACGGGTTTAGCAATCAGCCCCAGCATTTT.

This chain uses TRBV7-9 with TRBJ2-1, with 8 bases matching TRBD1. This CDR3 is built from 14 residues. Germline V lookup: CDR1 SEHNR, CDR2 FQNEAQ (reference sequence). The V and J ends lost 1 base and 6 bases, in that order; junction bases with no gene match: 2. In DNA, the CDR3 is TGTGCCAGCAGCTTAGGAACAGGGGGCAATGAGCAGTTCTTC. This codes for CASSLGTGGNEQFF.

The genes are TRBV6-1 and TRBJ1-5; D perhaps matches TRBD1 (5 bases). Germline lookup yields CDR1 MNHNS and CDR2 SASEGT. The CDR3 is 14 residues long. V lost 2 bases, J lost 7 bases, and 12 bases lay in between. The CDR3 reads CASSERRVGQPQHF. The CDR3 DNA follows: TGTGCCAGCAGTGAACGCAGGGTCGGGCAGCCCCAGCATTTT.

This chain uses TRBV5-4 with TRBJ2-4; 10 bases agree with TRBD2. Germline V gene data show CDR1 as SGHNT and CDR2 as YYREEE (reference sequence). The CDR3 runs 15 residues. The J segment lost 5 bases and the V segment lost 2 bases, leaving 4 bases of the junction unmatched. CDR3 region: CASSLAGGPENIQYF. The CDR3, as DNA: TGTGCCAGCAGCTTAGCGGGAGGGCCCGAAAACATTCAGTACTTC.

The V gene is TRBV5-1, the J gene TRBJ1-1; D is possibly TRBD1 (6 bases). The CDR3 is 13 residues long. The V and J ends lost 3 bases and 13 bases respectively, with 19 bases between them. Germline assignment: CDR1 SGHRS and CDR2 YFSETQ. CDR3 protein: CASSWEGGSNGFF. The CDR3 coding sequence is TGCGCCAGCAGCTGGGAGGGGGGCAGTAATGGTTTCTTT.

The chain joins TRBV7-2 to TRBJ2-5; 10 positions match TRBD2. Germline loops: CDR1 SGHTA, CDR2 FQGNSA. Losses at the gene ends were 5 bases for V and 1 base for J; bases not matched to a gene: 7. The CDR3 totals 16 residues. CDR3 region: CASSGRLAGLQETQYF. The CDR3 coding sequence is TGTGCCAGCAGCGGCCGACTAGCGGGCCTCCAAGAGACCCAGTACTTC.

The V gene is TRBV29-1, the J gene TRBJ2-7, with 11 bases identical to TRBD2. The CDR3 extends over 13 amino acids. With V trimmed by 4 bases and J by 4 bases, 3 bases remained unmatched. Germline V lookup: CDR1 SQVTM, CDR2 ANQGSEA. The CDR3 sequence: CSVVSGRAYEQYF. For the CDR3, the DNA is TGCAGCGTTGTTAGCGGGAGGGCTTACGAGCAGTACTTC.

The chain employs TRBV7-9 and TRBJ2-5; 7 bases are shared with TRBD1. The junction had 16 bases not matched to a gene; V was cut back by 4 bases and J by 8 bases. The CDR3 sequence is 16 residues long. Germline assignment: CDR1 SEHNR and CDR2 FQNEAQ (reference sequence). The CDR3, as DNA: TGTGCCAGCAGCTCCCCACGGCGGACAGGCCCTCTTACCCAGTACTTC. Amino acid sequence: CASSSPRRTGPLTQYF.

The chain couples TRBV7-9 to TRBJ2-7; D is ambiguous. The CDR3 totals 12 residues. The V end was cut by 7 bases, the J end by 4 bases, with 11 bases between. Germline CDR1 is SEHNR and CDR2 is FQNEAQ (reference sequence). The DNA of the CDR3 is TGTGCCAGCACCCTAGGTCCGTACGAGCAGTACTTC. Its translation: CASTLGPYEQYF. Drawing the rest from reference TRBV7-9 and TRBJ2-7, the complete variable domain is DTGVSQNPRHKITKRGQNVTFRCDPISEHNRLYWYRQTLGQGPEFLTYFQNEAQLEKSRLLSDRFSAERPKGSFSTLEIQRTEQGDSAMYLCASTLGPYEQYFGPGTRLTVT.

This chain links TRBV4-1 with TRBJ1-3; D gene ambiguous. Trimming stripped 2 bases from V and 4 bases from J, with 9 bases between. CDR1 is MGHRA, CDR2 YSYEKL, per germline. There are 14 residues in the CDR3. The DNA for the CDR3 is TGCGCCAGCAGCCAATTAAGACTGGGAAACACCATATATTTT. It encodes CASSQLRLGNTIYF.

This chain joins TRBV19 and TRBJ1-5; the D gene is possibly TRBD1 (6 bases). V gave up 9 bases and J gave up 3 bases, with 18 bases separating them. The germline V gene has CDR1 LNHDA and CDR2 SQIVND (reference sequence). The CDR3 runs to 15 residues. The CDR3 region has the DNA TGTGCCAGCACCAGGGGTTTTCTTAACAATCAGCCCCAGCATTTT. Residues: CASTRGFLNNQPQHF.

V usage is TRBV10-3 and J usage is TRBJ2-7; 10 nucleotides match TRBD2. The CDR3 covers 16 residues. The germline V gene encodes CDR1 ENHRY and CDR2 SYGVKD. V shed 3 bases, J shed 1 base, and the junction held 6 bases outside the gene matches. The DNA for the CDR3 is TGTGCCATCAGTGATCTCGGACTAGCGGAGTCCTACGAGCAGTACTTC. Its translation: CAISDLGLAESYEQYF.

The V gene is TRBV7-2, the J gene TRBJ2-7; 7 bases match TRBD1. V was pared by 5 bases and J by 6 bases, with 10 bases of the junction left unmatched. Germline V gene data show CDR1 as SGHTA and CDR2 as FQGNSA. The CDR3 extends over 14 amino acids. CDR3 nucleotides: TGTGCCAGCAGCCCCTCCCCCACAGGGGCCGAGCAGTACTTC. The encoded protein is CASSPSPTGAEQYF.